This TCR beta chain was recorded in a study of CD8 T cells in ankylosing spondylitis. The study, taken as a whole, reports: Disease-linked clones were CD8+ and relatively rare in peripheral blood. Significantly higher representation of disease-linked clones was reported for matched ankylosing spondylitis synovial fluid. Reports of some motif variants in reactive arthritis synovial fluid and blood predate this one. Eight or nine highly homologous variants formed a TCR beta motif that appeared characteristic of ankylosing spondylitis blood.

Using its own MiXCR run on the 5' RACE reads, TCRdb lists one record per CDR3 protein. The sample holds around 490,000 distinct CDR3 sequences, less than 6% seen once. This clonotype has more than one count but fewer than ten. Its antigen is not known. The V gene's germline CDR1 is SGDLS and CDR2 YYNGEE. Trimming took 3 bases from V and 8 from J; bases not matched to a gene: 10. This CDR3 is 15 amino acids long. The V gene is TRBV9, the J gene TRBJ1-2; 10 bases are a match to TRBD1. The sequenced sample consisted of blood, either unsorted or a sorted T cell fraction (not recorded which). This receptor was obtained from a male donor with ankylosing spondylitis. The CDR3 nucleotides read TGTGCCAGCAGCGCCCTCAGAGACAGGGGGCTAGGCTACACCTTC. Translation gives CASSALRDRGLGYTF.